This TCR beta chain derives from a study of Ad26.COV2.S vaccination and SARS-CoV-2 variants. Study results and caveats: Considerable breadth of spike-specific CD8+ and CD4+ T cell responses has reportedly been documented following vaccination.

Documented treatment: 15 to 20 received Ad26.COV2.S at low or high dose, single or two shots; five or six received placebo; per-sample allocation not given. Following the first vaccine or placebo injection, samples were taken on day 63. On this clone itself: Antigen specificity is unknown.

Clones were read by immunoSEQ multiplex PCR, and TCRdb kept only the in-frame ones, dropping some. The table has approximately 480,000 clones, about 83% seen once. Sequences were derived from peripheral blood, sampled in a trial of Ad26.COV2.S vaccine versus placebo. This TCR derives from a person aged 18 to 59 who received the Ad26.COV2.S COVID-19 vaccine or a placebo.

The CDR3 loop reads CASSRPPAGGHSGEQFF. As DNA, the CDR3 is TGTGCCAGCAGCCGCCCCCCAGCGGGAGGCCACTCCGGTGAGCAGTTCTTC. The chain has TRBV3-1 (or the pseudogene TRBV3-2) and TRBJ2-1; 9 bases align to TRBD2. After removal of 4 bases from V and 9 bases from J, the junction contained 16 bases not matched to a gene. The length of the CDR3 is 17 residues. The germline V gene has CDR1 LGHDT and CDR2 YNNKEL (reference sequence).